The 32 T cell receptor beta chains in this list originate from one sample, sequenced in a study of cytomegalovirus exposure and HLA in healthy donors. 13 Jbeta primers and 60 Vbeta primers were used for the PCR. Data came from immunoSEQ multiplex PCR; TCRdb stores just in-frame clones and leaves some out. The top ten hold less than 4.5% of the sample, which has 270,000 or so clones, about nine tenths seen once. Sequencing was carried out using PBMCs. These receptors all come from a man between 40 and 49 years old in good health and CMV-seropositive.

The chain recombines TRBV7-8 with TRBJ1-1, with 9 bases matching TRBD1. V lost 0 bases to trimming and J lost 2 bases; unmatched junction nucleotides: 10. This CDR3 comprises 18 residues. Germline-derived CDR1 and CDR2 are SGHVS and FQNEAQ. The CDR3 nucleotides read TGTGCCAGCAGCTTAGCGAGGGGGACAGGGCAGATTAACACTGAAGCTTTCTTT. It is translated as CASSLARGTGQINTEAFF. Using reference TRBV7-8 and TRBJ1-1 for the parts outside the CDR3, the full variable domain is GAGVSQSPRYKVAKRGQDVALRCDPISGHVSLFWYQQALGQGPEFLTYFQNEAQLDKSGLPSDRFFAERPEGSVSTLKIQRTQQEDSAVYLCASSLARGTGQINTEAFFGQGTRLTVV.

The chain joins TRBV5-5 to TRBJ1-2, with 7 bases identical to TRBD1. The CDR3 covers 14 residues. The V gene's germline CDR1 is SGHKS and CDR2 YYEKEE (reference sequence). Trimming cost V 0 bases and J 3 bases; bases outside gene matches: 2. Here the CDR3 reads CASSLGQGYYGYTF. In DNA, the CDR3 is TGTGCCAGCAGCTTGGGACAGGGCTACTATGGCTACACCTTC.

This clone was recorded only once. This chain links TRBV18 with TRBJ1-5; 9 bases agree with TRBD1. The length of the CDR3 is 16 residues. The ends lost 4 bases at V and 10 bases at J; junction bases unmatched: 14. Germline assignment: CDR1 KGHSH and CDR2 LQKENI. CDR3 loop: CASSLGGPGQGRPQHF. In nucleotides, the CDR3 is TGTGCCAGCTCACTAGGGGGACCGGGACAGGGACGTCCCCAGCATTTT.

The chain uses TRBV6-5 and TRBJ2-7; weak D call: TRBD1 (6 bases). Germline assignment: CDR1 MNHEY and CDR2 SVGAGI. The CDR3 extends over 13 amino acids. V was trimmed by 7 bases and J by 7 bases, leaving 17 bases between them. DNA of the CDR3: TGTGCCAGCAAAGAGGACAGCACCAGGGAGCAGTACTTC. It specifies CASKEDSTREQYF.

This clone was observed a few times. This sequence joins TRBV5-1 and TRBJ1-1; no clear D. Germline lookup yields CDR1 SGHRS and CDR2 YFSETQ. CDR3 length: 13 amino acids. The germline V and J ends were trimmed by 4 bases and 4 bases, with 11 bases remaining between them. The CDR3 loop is CASSPDTITEAFF. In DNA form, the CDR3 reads TGCGCCAGCAGCCCCGACACGATCACTGAAGCTTTCTTT. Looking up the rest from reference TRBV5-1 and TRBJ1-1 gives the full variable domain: KAGVTQTPRYLIKTRGQQVTLSCSPISGHRSVSWYQQTPGQGLQFLFEYFSETQRNKGNFPGRFSGRQFSNSRSEMNVSTLELGDSALYLCASSPDTITEAFFGQGTRLTVV.

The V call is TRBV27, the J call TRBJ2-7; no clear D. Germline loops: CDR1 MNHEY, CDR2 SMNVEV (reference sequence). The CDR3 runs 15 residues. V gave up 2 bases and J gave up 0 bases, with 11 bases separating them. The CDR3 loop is CASSLTGSHSYEQYF. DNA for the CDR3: TGTGCCAGCAGTTTAACCGGGTCTCACTCCTACGAGCAGTACTTC.

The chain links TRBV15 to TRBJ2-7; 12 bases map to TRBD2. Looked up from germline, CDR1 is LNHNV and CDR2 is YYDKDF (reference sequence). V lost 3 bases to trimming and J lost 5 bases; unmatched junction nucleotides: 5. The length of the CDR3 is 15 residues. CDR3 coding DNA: TGTGCCACCAGCAGGGAGACTAGCGGGAGCAACGAGCAGTACTTC. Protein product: CATSRETSGSNEQYF. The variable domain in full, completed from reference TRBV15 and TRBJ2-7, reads DAMVIQNPRYQVTQFGKPVTLSCSQTLNHNVMYWYQQKSSQAPKLLFHYYDKDFNNEADTPDNFQSRRPNTSFCFLDIRSPGLGDTAMYLCATSRETSGSNEQYFGPGTRLTVT.

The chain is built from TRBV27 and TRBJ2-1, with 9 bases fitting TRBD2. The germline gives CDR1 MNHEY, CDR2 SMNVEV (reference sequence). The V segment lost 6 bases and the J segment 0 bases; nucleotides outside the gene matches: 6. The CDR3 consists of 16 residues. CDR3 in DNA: TGTGCCAGCAGGTTGTTTAGCGGGAGCTCCTACAATGAGCAGTTCTTC. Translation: CASRLFSGSSYNEQFF.

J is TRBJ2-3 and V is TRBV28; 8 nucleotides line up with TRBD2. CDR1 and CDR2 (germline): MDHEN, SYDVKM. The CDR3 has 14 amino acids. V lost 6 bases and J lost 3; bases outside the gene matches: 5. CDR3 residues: CASRPGGGTDTQYF. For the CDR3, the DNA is TGTGCCAGCAGACCCGGGGGGGGAACAGATACGCAGTATTTT. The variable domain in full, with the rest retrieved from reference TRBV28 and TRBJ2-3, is DVKVTQSSRYLVKRTGEKVFLECVQDMDHENMFWYRQDPGLGLRLIYFSYDVKMKEKGDIPEGYSVSREKKERFSLILESASTNQTSMYLCASRPGGGTDTQYFGPGTRLTVL.

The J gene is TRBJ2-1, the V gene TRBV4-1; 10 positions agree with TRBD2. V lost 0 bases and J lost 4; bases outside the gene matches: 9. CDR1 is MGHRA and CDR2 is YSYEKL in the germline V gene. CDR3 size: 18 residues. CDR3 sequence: CASSQEHWTSGIYNEQFF. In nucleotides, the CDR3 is TGCGCCAGCAGCCAAGAACACTGGACTAGCGGAATTTACAATGAGCAGTTCTTC.

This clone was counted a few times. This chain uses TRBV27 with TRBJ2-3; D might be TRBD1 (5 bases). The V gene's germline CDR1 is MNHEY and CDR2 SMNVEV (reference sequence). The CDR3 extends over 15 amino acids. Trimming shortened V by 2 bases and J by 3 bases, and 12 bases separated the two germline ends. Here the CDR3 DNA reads TGTGCCAGCAGTTTAGCATCCAGGGTTACAGATACGCAGTATTTT. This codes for CASSLASRVTDTQYF.

This CDR3 is CASSVEGAWTGELFF. CDR3 sequence (DNA): TGTGCCAGCAGCGTCGAGGGGGCTTGGACCGGGGAGCTGTTTTTT. The rearrangement uses TRBV9 and TRBJ2-2; 7 bases are a match to TRBD1. V was pared by 2 bases and J by 5 bases, with 6 bases of the junction left unmatched. The CDR3 totals 15 residues. CDR1 and CDR2 from the germline V gene are SGDLS and YYNGEE.

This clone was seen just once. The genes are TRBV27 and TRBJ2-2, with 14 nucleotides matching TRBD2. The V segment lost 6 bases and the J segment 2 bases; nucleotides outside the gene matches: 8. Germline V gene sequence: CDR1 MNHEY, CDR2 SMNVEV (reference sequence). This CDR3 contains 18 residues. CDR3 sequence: CASSPTSGRESNTGELFF. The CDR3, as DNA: TGTGCCAGCAGCCCGACTAGCGGGAGGGAAAGTAACACCGGGGAGCTGTTTTTT.

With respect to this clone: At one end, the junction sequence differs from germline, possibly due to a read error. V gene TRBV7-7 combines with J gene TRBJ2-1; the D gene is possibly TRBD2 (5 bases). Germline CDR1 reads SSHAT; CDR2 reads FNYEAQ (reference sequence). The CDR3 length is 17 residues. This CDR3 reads CASSLGLPTGSYNEQFF. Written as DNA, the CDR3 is TGTGCTAGCAGCTTAGGGCTGCCTACGGGATCCTACAATGAGCAGTTCTTC.

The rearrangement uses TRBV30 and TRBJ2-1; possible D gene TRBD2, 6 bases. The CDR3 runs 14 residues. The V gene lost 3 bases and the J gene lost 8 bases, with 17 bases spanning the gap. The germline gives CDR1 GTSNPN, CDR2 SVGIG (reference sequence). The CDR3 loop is CAWRRGEFGDEQFF. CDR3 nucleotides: TGTGCCTGGAGGCGGGGAGAGTTCGGGGATGAGCAGTTCTTC.

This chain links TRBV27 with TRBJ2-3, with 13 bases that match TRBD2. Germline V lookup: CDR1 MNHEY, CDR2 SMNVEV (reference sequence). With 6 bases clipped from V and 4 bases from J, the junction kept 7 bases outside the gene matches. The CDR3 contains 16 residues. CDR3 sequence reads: CASRGPGLAGPDTQYF. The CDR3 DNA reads TGTGCCAGCAGAGGACCGGGACTAGCGGGACCAGATACGCAGTATTTT.

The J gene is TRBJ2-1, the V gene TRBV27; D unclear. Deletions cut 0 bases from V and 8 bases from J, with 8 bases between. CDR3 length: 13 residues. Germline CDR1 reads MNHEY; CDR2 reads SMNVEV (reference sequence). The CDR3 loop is CASSLSGTHEQFF. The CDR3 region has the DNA TGTGCCAGCAGTTTATCCGGTACTCATGAGCAGTTCTTC.

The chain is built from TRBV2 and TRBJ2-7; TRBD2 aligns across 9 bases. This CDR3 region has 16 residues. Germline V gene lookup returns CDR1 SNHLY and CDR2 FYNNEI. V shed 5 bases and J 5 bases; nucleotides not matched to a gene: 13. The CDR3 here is CASSPRGLAGIDEQYF. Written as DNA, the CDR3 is TGTGCCAGCAGTCCCCGTGGGCTAGCGGGAATCGACGAGCAGTACTTC.

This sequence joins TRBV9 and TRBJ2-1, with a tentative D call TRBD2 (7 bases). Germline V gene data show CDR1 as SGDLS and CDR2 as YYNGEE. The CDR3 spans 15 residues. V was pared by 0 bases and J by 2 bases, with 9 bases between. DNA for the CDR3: TGTGCCAGCAGCGTAGGCGGGGGCCCCTACAATGAGCAGTTCTTC. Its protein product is CASSVGGGPYNEQFF.

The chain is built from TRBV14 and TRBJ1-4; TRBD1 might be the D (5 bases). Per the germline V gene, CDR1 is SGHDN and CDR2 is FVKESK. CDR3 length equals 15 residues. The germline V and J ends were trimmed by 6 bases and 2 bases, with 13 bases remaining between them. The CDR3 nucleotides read TGTGCCAGCAGTCATAGACAGAGGACTAATGAAAAACTGTTTTTT. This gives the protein CASSHRQRTNEKLFF.

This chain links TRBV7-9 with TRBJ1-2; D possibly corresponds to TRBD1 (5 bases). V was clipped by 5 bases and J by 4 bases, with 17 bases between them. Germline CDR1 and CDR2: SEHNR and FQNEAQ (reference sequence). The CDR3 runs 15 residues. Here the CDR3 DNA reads TGTGCCAGCAGCCAGGCGGGGGTTTTGACCTATGGCTACACCTTC. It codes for CASSQAGVLTYGYTF.

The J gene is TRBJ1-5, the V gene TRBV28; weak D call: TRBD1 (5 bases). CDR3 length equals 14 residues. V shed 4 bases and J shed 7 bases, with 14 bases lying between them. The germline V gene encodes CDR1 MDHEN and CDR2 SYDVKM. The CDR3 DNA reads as TGTGCCAGCAGTTCTCGGGTAGGGGAACAGCCCCAGCATTTT. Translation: CASSSRVGEQPQHF.

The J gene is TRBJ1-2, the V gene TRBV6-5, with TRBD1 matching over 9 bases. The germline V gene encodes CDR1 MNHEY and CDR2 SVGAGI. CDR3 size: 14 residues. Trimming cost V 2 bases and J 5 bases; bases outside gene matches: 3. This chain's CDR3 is CASSYMDRGYGYTF. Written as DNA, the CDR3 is TGTGCCAGCAGTTACATGGACAGGGGATATGGCTACACCTTC.

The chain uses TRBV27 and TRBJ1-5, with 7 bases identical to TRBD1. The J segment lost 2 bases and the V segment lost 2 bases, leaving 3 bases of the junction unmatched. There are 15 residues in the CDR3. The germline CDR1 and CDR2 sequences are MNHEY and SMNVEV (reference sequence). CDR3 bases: TGTGCCAGCAGTTTAAGACAGGGAGGCAATCAGCCCCAGCATTTT. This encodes CASSLRQGGNQPQHF.

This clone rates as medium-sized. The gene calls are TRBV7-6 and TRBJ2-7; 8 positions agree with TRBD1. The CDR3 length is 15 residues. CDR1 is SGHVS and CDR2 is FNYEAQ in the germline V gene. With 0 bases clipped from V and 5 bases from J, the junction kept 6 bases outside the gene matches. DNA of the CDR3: TGTGCCAGCAGCTTAGCGTCAGGGGGCGGTAACGAGCAGTACTTC. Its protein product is CASSLASGGGNEQYF.

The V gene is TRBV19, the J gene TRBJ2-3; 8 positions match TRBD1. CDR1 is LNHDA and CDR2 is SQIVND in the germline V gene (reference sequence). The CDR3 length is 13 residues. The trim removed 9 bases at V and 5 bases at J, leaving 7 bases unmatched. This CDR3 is CASAGGNGDTQYF. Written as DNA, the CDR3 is TGTGCCAGCGCAGGGGGCAATGGAGATACGCAGTATTTT. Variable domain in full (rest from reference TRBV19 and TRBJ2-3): DGGITQSPKYLFRKEGQNVTLSCEQNLNHDAMYWYRQDPGQGLRLIYYSQIVNDFQKGDIAEGYSVSREKKESFPLTVTSAQKNPTAFYLCASAGGNGDTQYFGPGTRLTVL.

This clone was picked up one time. The CDR3 loop is CASNPLAGRGTQYF. As DNA, the CDR3 is TGTGCCAGCAACCCTTTAGCGGGCAGAGGGACCCAGTACTTC. The V and J genes are TRBV28 and TRBJ2-5, with TRBD2 matching 7 bases. The germline V gene encodes CDR1 MDHEN and CDR2 SYDVKM. The CDR3 runs 14 residues. V lost 7 bases to trimming and J lost 7 bases; unmatched junction nucleotides: 12.

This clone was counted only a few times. As DNA, the CDR3 is TGTGCCAGCAGTCCGGGACAGATCACTGAAGCTTTCTTT. It codes for CASSPGQITEAFF. The rearrangement joins TRBV2 to TRBJ1-1, with 7 nucleotides matching TRBD1. Trimming cost V 5 bases and J 4 bases; bases outside gene matches: 4. The length of the CDR3 is 13 residues. From germline, CDR1 is SNHLY and CDR2 FYNNEI.

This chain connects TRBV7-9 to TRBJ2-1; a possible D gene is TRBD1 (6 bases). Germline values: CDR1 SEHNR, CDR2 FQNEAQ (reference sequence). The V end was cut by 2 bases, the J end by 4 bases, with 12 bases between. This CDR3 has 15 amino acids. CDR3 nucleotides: TGTGCCAGCAGCTTAACCGGGACAAATTACAATGAGCAGTTCTTC. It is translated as CASSLTGTNYNEQFF.

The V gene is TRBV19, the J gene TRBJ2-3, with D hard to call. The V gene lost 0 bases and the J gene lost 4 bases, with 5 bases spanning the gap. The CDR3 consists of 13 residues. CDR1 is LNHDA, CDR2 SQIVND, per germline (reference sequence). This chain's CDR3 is CASSIEAPDTQYF. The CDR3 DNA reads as TGTGCCAGTAGTATAGAGGCCCCAGATACGCAGTATTTT.

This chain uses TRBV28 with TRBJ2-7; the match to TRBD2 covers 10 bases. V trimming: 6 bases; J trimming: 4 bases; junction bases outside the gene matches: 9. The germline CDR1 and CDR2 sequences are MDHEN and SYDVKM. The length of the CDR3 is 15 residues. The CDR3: CASRTAGGGGYEQYF. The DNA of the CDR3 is TGTGCCAGCAGGACAGCGGGAGGGGGAGGTTACGAGCAGTACTTC.

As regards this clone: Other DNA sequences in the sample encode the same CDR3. CDR3 region: CASSFRQAYGYTF. The CDR3, as DNA: TGTGCCAGCAGCTTTCGACAGGCCTATGGCTACACCTTC. This chain joins TRBV5-6 and TRBJ1-2, with a possible D match to TRBD1 (6 bases). In germline, CDR1 is SGHDT, CDR2 YYEEEE. V dropped 2 bases and J dropped 4 bases, with 9 bases sitting between them. This CDR3 has 13 amino acids.